Listed below are T cell receptor beta chains from one sample, sequenced in a study of tumor and adjacent non-tumor tissue in lung cancer. Via MiXCR, TCRdb re-called the multiplex PCR reads, giving one row per CDR3 protein. The sample carries tens of thousands of distinct CDR3 sequences, about 82% recorded once. What was sequenced was distant non-tumor lung tissue. Receptors were obtained from a man between 60 and 70 years old with non-small cell lung cancer. Both conserved end residues are part of each CDR3. The order of the fields is J gene, V gene, CDR3 protein.

j_gene: TRBJ2-7
v_gene: TRBV20-1
CDR3aa: CTAYATSSYEQYF

j_gene: TRBJ2-1
v_gene: TRBV6-4
CDR3aa: CASGEGLAGDNEQFF

j_gene: TRBJ1-2
v_gene: TRBV6-5
CDR3aa: CASSHTPGGYVYTF

j_gene: TRBJ1-4
v_gene: TRBV14
CDR3aa: CASSPRIGERPLF

j_gene: TRBJ1-1
v_gene: TRBV11-2
CDR3aa: CAFSLVGRCTEAFF

j_gene: TRBJ1-6
v_gene: TRBV6-6
CDR3aa: CASSCRTESNSPLHF

j_gene: TRBJ2-3
v_gene: TRBV11-3
CDR3aa: CASSLDPLEVAGRTDTLYF

j_gene: TRBJ2-7
v_gene: TRBV6-5
CDR3aa: CNSDNGGVTRYEQYF

j_gene: TRBJ2-7
v_gene: TRBV6-5
CDR3aa: CTSSYHWGGDYELYF

j_gene: TRBJ2-7
v_gene: TRBV11-3
CDR3aa: CASGYRAGLTYEQYF

j_gene: TRBJ2-1
v_gene: TRBV4-1
CDR3aa: CATSLVGGRAREQFF

j_gene: TRBJ2-2
v_gene: TRBV5-1
CDR3aa: CAIKTGAQTGELFF

j_gene: TRBJ1-5
v_gene: TRBV7-8
CDR3aa: CASSIVGIQPQHF

j_gene: TRBJ2-1
v_gene: TRBV4-3
CDR3aa: CASNQDIAGVGINEQFF

j_gene: TRBJ2-1
v_gene: TRBV7-8
CDR3aa: CARSFHGSGRSYNEQFF

j_gene: TRBJ2-3
v_gene: TRBV11-2
CDR3aa: CPSSFFLAVADRQYF

j_gene: TRBJ2-3
v_gene: TRBV11-2
CDR3aa: CASSRDGRDRTTDTQYF

j_gene: TRBJ2-1
v_gene: TRBV4-1
CDR3aa: CASNEDRGPTGRGEQFF

j_gene: TRBJ2-2
v_gene: TRBV29-1
CDR3aa: CSVDVTGGNTRELFF

j_gene: TRBJ1-1
v_gene: TRBV24-1
CDR3aa: CATSDPNKVEAFF

j_gene: TRBJ1-5
v_gene: TRBV24-1
CDR3aa: CATGEGQGSQPQHF

j_gene: TRBJ2-4
v_gene: TRBV11-3
CDR3aa: CASSLSRTLIKNIQYF

j_gene: TRBJ2-4
v_gene: TRBV11-2
CDR3aa: CASSLDPGGTAIQYF

j_gene: TRBJ2-5
v_gene: TRBV20-1
CDR3aa: CSAITGQGETQYF

j_gene: TRBJ1-2
v_gene: TRBV29-1
CDR3aa: CSSRVGVYGYTF

j_gene: TRBJ1-1
v_gene: TRBV12-3/TRBV12-4
CDR3aa: CASSFWSNTEAFF

j_gene: TRBJ1-2
v_gene: TRBV20-1
CDR3aa: CSALPRTTDGYTF

j_gene: TRBJ1-5
v_gene: TRBV6-5
CDR3aa: CASSRTVYGNSNQPQHF

j_gene: TRBJ2-5
v_gene: TRBV20-1
CDR3aa: CNARDPQGGEVQTQYF

j_gene: TRBJ2-7
v_gene: TRBV6-2/TRBV6-3
CDR3aa: CVSSYVGAKQCF

j_gene: TRBJ2-2
v_gene: TRBV11-3
CDR3aa: CASSLAGGIGELFF

j_gene: TRBJ1-6
v_gene: TRBV11-3
CDR3aa: CASSSTTWNSPLNF

j_gene: TRBJ2-1
v_gene: TRBV6-1
CDR3aa: CVSSALAGALNEQFF

j_gene: TRBJ2-7
v_gene: TRBV6-5
CDR3aa: CVSSYSGIGQNYEQYF

j_gene: TRBJ2-3
v_gene: TRBV6-5
CDR3aa: CASSPSSEDTQYF

j_gene: TRBJ2-7
v_gene: TRBV6-5
CDR3aa: CASSYRQGSYKQYF

j_gene: TRBJ2-3
v_gene: TRBV11-3
CDR3aa: CAIILDKGQGDTQYF

j_gene: TRBJ2-2
v_gene: TRBV11-2
CDR3aa: CASSLASGYTGEPLF

j_gene: TRBJ2-7
v_gene: TRBV29-1
CDR3aa: CSVEVQGYEQYF

j_gene: TRBJ2-1
v_gene: TRBV24-1
CDR3aa: CATSDRTGFEVVF

j_gene: TRBJ2-1
v_gene: TRBV5-4
CDR3aa: CASSLTLGLNRGYNEQLF

j_gene: TRBJ1-5
v_gene: TRBV7-8
CDR3aa: CASRLGGDRRTQSQHF

j_gene: TRBJ1-1
v_gene: TRBV20-1
CDR3aa: CSASAGDMNTEAFF

j_gene: TRBJ2-3
v_gene: TRBV11-3
CDR3aa: CASGLALGGGDTQYF

j_gene: TRBJ2-1
v_gene: TRBV6-1
CDR3aa: CASIVQGINEQFF

j_gene: TRBJ2-3
v_gene: TRBV20-1
CDR3aa: CSVSPDSGTDTQYF